This entry concerns a single T cell receptor (beta chain). The data derive from a study of cytomegalovirus exposure and HLA in healthy donors. A multiplex PCR was run with 60 Vbeta primers and 13 Jbeta primers. TCRdb keeps only in-frame clones here, not all; method: immunoSEQ multiplex PCR. In the table there are some 45,000 clones, roughly 76% of which are singletons. This CDR3 is 14 amino acids long. Unmatched junction bases numbered 5, after V lost 4 bases and J lost 5 bases. Germline lookup yields CDR1 PRHDT and CDR2 FYEKMQ (reference sequence). The chain joins TRBV13 to TRBJ2-3, with TRBD2 matching 8 bases. This TCR was sampled from a man aged 25 to 40 in good health and CMV-seronegative. The source material was PBMCs. The CDR3 protein is CASSSGLVQDTQYF. The CDR3 DNA follows: TGTGCCAGCAGCTCGGGACTAGTACAAGATACGCAGTATTTT.